What follows are 18 T cell receptor beta chains derived from one specimen sequenced in a study of blood T cell repertoires in COVID-19. Sequencing was performed with immunoSEQ multiplex PCR; in TCRdb, only in-frame clones are kept and a portion is missing. The repertoire holds roughly 190,000 clones, with about four fifths as singletons. The sample taken for sequencing was PBMCs or T cells enriched from blood (not recorded which). The receptors originated from a woman aged 25 to 39 who had recovered from COVID-19.

V is TRBV15 and J is TRBJ1-4, with no clear D. There are 16 residues in the CDR3. Trimming pared 5 bases from V and 0 bases from J, leaving 13 bases between. CDR1 and CDR2 from the germline V gene are LNHNV and YYDKDF (reference sequence). CDR3 nucleotides: TGTGCCACCAGCCCCCCGCGCCATTCAACTAATGAAAAACTGTTTTTT. The encoded protein is CATSPPRHSTNEKLFF.

The chain recombines TRBV7-2 with TRBJ2-2; weak D call: TRBD2 (5 bases). The CDR3 spans 15 residues. Deletions cut 2 bases from V and 5 bases from J, with 12 bases between. Germline loops: CDR1 SGHTA, CDR2 FQGNSA. The CDR3 coding sequence is TGTGCCAGCAGCTTATCGCGGACTGGGACCGGGGAGCTGTTTTTT. Protein product: CASSLSRTGTGELFF. Drawing the rest from reference TRBV7-2 and TRBJ2-2, the complete variable domain is GAGVSQSPSNKVTEKGKDVELRCDPISGHTALYWYRQSLGQGLEFLIYFQGNSAPDKSGLPSDRFSAERTGGSVSTLTIQRTQQEDSAVYLCASSLSRTGTGELFFGEGSRLTVL.

This chain joins TRBV18 and TRBJ1-1, with D unclear. CDR3 length: 12 residues. V lost 4 bases to trimming and J lost 4 bases, with 7 bases between them. Looked up from germline, CDR1 is KGHSH and CDR2 is LQKENI. The CDR3: CASSLRVTEAFF. The CDR3 coding sequence is TGTGCCAGCTCACTTAGAGTCACTGAAGCTTTCTTT.

The rearrangement links TRBV7-2 to TRBJ2-7, with 7 bases matching TRBD2. This CDR3 has 16 amino acids. Germline-derived CDR1 and CDR2 are SGHTA and FQGNSA. With 2 bases clipped from V and 7 bases from J, the junction kept 14 bases outside the gene matches. DNA for the CDR3: TGTGCCAGCAGCTTAAGCCTCAGGGAGGGAAAGAGGGAGCAGTACTTC. It codes for CASSLSLREGKREQYF.

The CDR3 loop is CASSDGEGLAERDEQFF. In DNA form, the CDR3 reads TGCGCCAGCAGTGATGGGGAGGGGCTAGCGGAGAGGGATGAGCAGTTCTTC. The chain joins TRBV10-1 to TRBJ2-1; 7 nucleotides agree with TRBD2. CDR1 is WNHNN and CDR2 is SYGVQD in the germline V gene (reference sequence). Trimming took 3 bases from V and 8 from J; bases not matched to a gene: 16. This CDR3 has 17 amino acids.

The chain links TRBV24-1 to TRBJ1-2, with 12 bases lining up with TRBD1. This CDR3 spans 15 amino acids. Germline V gene sequence: CDR1 KGHDR, CDR2 SFDVKD. V shed 7 bases and J 1 base; nucleotides not matched to a gene: 3. CDR3 loop: CATRGTGGGNYGYTF. CDR3 DNA sequence: TGTGCCACCAGGGGGACAGGGGGCGGTAACTATGGCTACACCTTC.

The J gene is TRBJ1-1, the V gene TRBV7-2; 7 nucleotides line up with TRBD1. Trimming removed 4 bases from V and 1 base from J; junction bases left unmatched: 12. CDR3 length: 17 amino acids. Germline CDR1 SGHTA, CDR2 FQGNSA. This chain's CDR3 is CASSSYRRGTANTEAFF. The DNA for the CDR3 is TGTGCCAGCAGCTCCTACCGCCGGGGGACAGCGAACACTGAAGCTTTCTTT. The variable domain in full, with the rest retrieved from reference TRBV7-2 and TRBJ1-1, is GAGVSQSPSNKVTEKGKDVELRCDPISGHTALYWYRQSLGQGLEFLIYFQGNSAPDKSGLPSDRFSAERTGGSVSTLTIQRTQQEDSAVYLCASSSYRRGTANTEAFFGQGTRLTVV.

CDR3 sequence: CASSVGQDYAYEQYF. The CDR3 coding sequence is TGTGCCAGCAGCGTGGGTCAGGACTACGCCTACGAGCAGTACTTC. The rearrangement links TRBV9 to TRBJ2-7, with D maybe TRBD2 (6 bases). Trimming cost V 2 bases and J 2 bases, with 14 bases left between them. This CDR3 has 15 amino acids. Germline V lookup: CDR1 SGDLS, CDR2 YYNGEE. The whole variable domain, filled in from reference TRBV9 and TRBJ2-7, reads DSGVTQTPKHLITATGQRVTLRCSPRSGDLSVYWYQQSLDQGLQFLIQYYNGEERAKGNILERFSAQQFPDLHSELNLSSLELGDSALYFCASSVGQDYAYEQYFGPGTRLTVT.

The V call is TRBV5-1, the J call TRBJ2-3; 9 bases are a match to TRBD1. Trimming at V came to 0 bases and at J to 6 bases, leaving 5 bases not matched to a gene. This CDR3 has 15 residues. Germline CDR1 is SGHRS and CDR2 is YFSETQ. In DNA, the CDR3 is TGCGCCAGCAGCTTGGAGGACAGGGGCTTGGATACGCAGTATTTT. Protein product: CASSLEDRGLDTQYF.

The CDR3 sequence is CASSDTGGMDTIYF. CDR3 in DNA: TGTGCCAGCAGTGACACCGGGGGAATGGACACCATATATTTT. The chain has TRBV27 and TRBJ1-3, with D maybe TRBD1 (5 bases). In germline, CDR1 is MNHEY, CDR2 SMNVEV (reference sequence). V was cut by 5 bases and J by 8 bases, with 16 bases left in between. The CDR3 consists of 14 residues.

A few counts support this clone. J is TRBJ2-4 and V is TRBV28, with D possibly matching TRBD1 (6 bases). V lost 6 bases to trimming and J lost 0 bases, with 18 bases between them. Germline values: CDR1 MDHEN, CDR2 SYDVKM. The CDR3 is 17 amino acids. As DNA, the CDR3 is TGTGCCAGCAGACAAGCTGATTGGGGGCGAGCCAAAAACATTCAGTACTTC. This gives the protein CASRQADWGRAKNIQYF.

V and J are TRBV6-4 and TRBJ2-3, with 7 bases aligning to TRBD1. This CDR3 comprises 14 residues. The V segment lost 5 bases and the J segment 5 bases; nucleotides outside the gene matches: 7. Germline values: CDR1 MRHNA, CDR2 SNTAGT. CDR3 in DNA: TGTGCCAGCAGTCCACAGGGGCAGAGAGATACGCAGTATTTT. Translating gives CASSPQGQRDTQYF.

CDR3: CASSHPPSGSSTSSYNEQFF. The CDR3 DNA reads as TGTGCCAGCAGCCATCCCCCTAGCGGGAGTTCGACGAGCTCCTACAATGAGCAGTTCTTC. The gene calls are TRBV7-3 and TRBJ2-1, with 10 positions matching TRBD2. This CDR3 spans 20 amino acids. The germline V gene has CDR1 SGHTA and CDR2 FQGTGA. The ends lost 5 bases at V and 0 bases at J; junction bases unmatched: 16.

V and J are TRBV5-4 and TRBJ2-3, with 9 bases identical to TRBD1. J gave up 5 bases and V 4 bases, and 5 bases lay outside the gene matches. This CDR3 spans 14 amino acids. CDR1 is SGHNT and CDR2 is YYREEE in the germline V gene (reference sequence). DNA for the CDR3: TGTGCCAGCAGCCCTGACAGGGGGATAGATACGCAGTATTTT. Its protein product is CASSPDRGIDTQYF.

The chain combines TRBV28 with TRBJ2-3; 7 positions agree with TRBD1. The CDR3 spans 15 residues. V trimming: 6 bases; J trimming: 0 bases; junction bases outside the gene matches: 6. The germline V gene encodes CDR1 MDHEN and CDR2 SYDVKM. CDR3 residues: CASSSTGFSTDTQYF. CDR3 DNA: TGTGCCAGCAGCTCGACAGGGTTTAGCACAGATACGCAGTATTTT.

The J gene is TRBJ2-7, the V gene TRBV6-5; 7 bases are shared with TRBD1. There are 15 residues in the CDR3. V shed 5 bases, J shed 3 bases, and the junction held 10 bases outside the gene matches. Germline-derived CDR1 and CDR2 are MNHEY and SVGAGI. The CDR3 loop reads CASSPGTDLLYEQYF. Written as DNA, the CDR3 is TGTGCCAGCAGTCCCGGGACAGATTTACTCTACGAGCAGTACTTC.

V gene TRBV19 combines with J gene TRBJ2-6; 8 bases are a match to TRBD1. CDR3 length: 16 amino acids. Germline values: CDR1 LNHDA, CDR2 SQIVND (reference sequence). The ends lost 5 bases at V and 3 bases at J; junction bases unmatched: 6. In DNA form, the CDR3 reads TGTGCCAGTAGTCGACAGGGGAGTGGTGGGGCCAACGTCCTGACTTTC. This translates into CASSRQGSGGANVLTF.

The chain joins TRBV4-1 to TRBJ2-7, with 7 bases fitting TRBD1. After removal of 0 bases from V and 1 base from J, the junction contained 6 bases not matched to a gene. CDR1 and CDR2 (germline): MGHRA, YSYEKL. This CDR3 contains 16 residues. The CDR3 protein is CASSQDWPGGSYEQYF. CDR3 DNA sequence: TGCGCCAGCAGCCAAGACTGGCCAGGGGGTTCCTACGAGCAGTACTTC.